This T cell receptor beta chain was captured by sequencing in a study of T cells in Graves' hyperthyroidism and ophthalmopathy (dated by TCRdb to about 2019). Background for the entire study: Peripheral blood was sampled at the time of initial diagnosis, prior to any treatment. The 95 to 100 discovery patients were randomly split 7:3 into training and test sets. To identify TCR V-J signatures that set the groups apart, the researchers used a discovery cohort of more than 95 patients, made up of 40 to 45 with Graves' ophthalmopathy and 57 with stable Graves' hyperthyroidism. Prospective prediction of ophthalmopathy was tested in an independent validation cohort consisting of 18 to 20 hyperthyroidism patients and around 16 patients who later progressed to ophthalmopathy. According to the paper, TCR Vbeta CDR3 sequencing was carried out on 120 to 150 peripheral blood samples, which came from 40 to 45 ophthalmopathy, under 80 hyperthyroidism and roughly 17 progressor patients. Thyroid tissue and blood T-cell repertoires from six Graves' hyperthyroidism patients were also compared in the study. Once sampling was done, hyperthyroidism patients were given methimazole at a starting dose of 30 mg daily, whereas ophthalmopathy patients were given high-dose intravenous methylprednisolone. Points the paper makes about the study in general: In cross-validation, a model built on a 13 V-J signature told ophthalmopathy apart from stable hyperthyroidism with 85% to 90% sensitivity and approximately 81% specificity, and in testing the same model reached 80%/75%. In validation, progression to ophthalmopathy was predicted by the model with 55% to 71% sensitivity and around 76% specificity, a median of about 6.8 months before onset. Most expanded thyroid clonotypes (frequency above 0.001) were also detected in blood, a finding suggesting that blood repertoires may reflect thyroid immune responses. No statistical method was used to set the sample size in advance, and investigators knew the group allocation.

In the ophthalmopathy patients, disease was moderately to severely active, with a Clinical Activity Score of 3 or more, a NOSPECS grade of 4 or more, and a duration of less than 3 months. The study excluded patients with uncontrolled infections, other autoimmune diseases, pregnancy or lactation. Diagnoses relied on clinical symptoms, serum thyroxine and TRAb, thyroid ultrasound and orbital computed tomography. PBMCs were isolated from 8 to 10 ml of fresh peripheral blood by Ficoll-Paque density gradient centrifugation. Total RNA was extracted using Trizol reagent, and RNA quality was assessed on an Agilent 2100 Bioanalyzer. V is clipped by 1 base and J by 7 bases, and the sequence between their germline boundaries is 11 bases long. Including cysteine and phenylalanine, the CDR3 has 15 amino acids. Of all the DNA, just the CDR3 is kept, 45 bases in frame from base 1. CDR1 and CDR2, looked up from the germline V gene, are SGHTA and FQGNSA.

The TCR beta CDR3 regions were amplified from RNA transcripts. The TCR CDR3 was subjected to a first round of RT-PCR using the HTBI primer set and the Qiagen OneStep RT-PCR kit. Libraries were constructed in a second round of multiplex PCR, after which size selection and purification were performed. The libraries were sequenced on an Illumina HiSeq2000 using paired-end 100 bp reads. As for how the authors treated the data: SOAPnuke was used to process the raw data, throwing out any read that contained adapters or uncalled bases, had a mean Phred below 15, or lacked an exact constant-primer or identifier match. High-quality paired reads were merged with COPE v1.2.5, and unique nucleotide sequences were defined as clonotypes. MiTCR v1.1 was used to align the clonotypes against IMGT TRBV, TRBD and TRBJ reference segments. The analysis included only V-J combinations with a frequency above 0.0001, which together covered approximately 99% of the repertoires. The TCS score was defined as the ratio of F50 (clonal expansion) to E x V (chaos), calculated using BLOSUM62-based TCRdist between CDR3 peptides within each V-J. Welch's t-statistics and random forest reduced 500 to 650 V-J features to 13, which were used in a naive Bayes classifier (R e1071). TCRdb handled the public reads itself, with Q25 trimming in fastp and clone calling in MiXCR, and kept productive beta chains. Entries are consolidated by CDR3 protein sequence, retaining the most common genes and DNA. The V and J calls were not made by the authors but by TCRdb's processing. For this sample there are more than 300,000 distinct CDR3 sequences; approximately 14% appear just once. Around 19% of the sample comes from the top ten.

This clonotype was seen repeatedly, ten times or more. What this receptor recognizes is not known. No much larger clonotype is one base removed from it; base qualities were not supplied. Sample: blood. The receptor was derived from a woman aged 25 to 39 with Graves' ophthalmopathy. The chain links TRBV7-2 with TRBJ1-6, and the D gene may be TRBD1, 5 bases matching. The sequence in DNA is TGTGCCAGCAGCTTAGTGAGGGACGGGAATTCACCCCTCCACTTT. It codes for CASSLVRDGNSPLHF. Outside the CDR3, residues come from the reference TRBV7-2 and TRBJ1-6 proteins, so the full variable domain is: GAGVSQSPSNKVTEKGKDVELRCDPISGHTALYWYRQSLGQGLEFLIYFQGNSAPDKSGLPSDRFSAERTGGSVSTLTIQRTQQEDSAVYLCASSLVRDGNSPLHFGNGTRLTVT.